The sequence of this T cell receptor (beta chain) was determined in a study of OX40 agonist ivuxolimab in advanced cancers. As for the study more broadly: The costimulatory receptor OX40 (CD134) was targeted by ivuxolimab, a fully human IgG2 agonistic monoclonal antibody. Intravenous ivuxolimab was administered to patients every 2 weeks at six dose levels: 0.01, 0.1, 0.3, 1.5, 3 and 10 mg/kg. Of the roughly 54 dose-escalation patients, hepatocellular carcinoma was present in around 20, melanoma in roughly 15, renal cell carcinoma in 9 and head and neck cancer in 9. A male proportion of roughly 80% and a mean age of roughly 55 years, ranging from roughly 23 to 80, were recorded for the dose-escalation cohort. Patients were allowed to have had prior anti-PD-1, anti-PD-L1 or anti-CTLA-4 therapy, and 40% of the dose-escalation patients had been treated with checkpoint inhibitors. Three dose-escalation patients achieved partial responses, one with hepatocellular carcinoma and two with cutaneous melanoma. The point of sequencing TCRbeta in the periphery was to test whether ivuxolimab changed TCR sequence diversity and drove clonal T-cell expansion. The paper covers the monotherapy dose-escalation part of the phase I ivuxolimab trial, which included N of about 56 patients. Study-level results and caveats: After ivuxolimab, CD8+ T cells had more expanded clones than CD4+ T cells on average. Low levels of normalized T-cell clonal expansion were also seen in some patients who did not respond. Clonal expansion of both CD4+ and CD8+ blood T cells was observed from baseline to week 6 at doses 0.1 to 3.0 mg/kg. In the 0.1-3.0 mg/kg groups, partial responders were among the patients with the lowest normalized peripheral clonal expansion, particularly in CD8+ T cells. The antigen specificity of the peripheral T cells that underwent clonal expansion was not determined.

As to this clone: Its antigen is currently not known. Per-nucleotide qualities are absent, and no much larger clonotype sits a single base away.

Patients with autoimmune disease history or receiving systemic immunosuppression were excluded from the trial. Peripheral blood for TCR sequencing was collected from all dose cohorts at baseline, on cycle 4 day 1, and on cycle 7 day 1. Samples came from an open-label, multicenter, first-in-human phase I dose-escalation trial of ivuxolimab. Adults with locally advanced or metastatic melanoma, renal cell, hepatocellular, or head and neck squamous cell carcinoma were enrolled in the trial. CD4+ and CD8+ T cells were sorted separately from peripheral blood before TCR sequencing. To sequence the TCRbeta CDR3 region, genomic DNA was isolated from the sorted cells. The immunoSEQ Assay was used for sequencing of TCRbeta CDR3 regions. Sourced from immuneACCESS, this table was stored by TCRdb with only in-frame sequences that have V and J called. A share of the clones is absent; for the studies checked, an unresolved V gene accounts for under half, and the remainder has no known explanation. This sample holds about 79,000 clones; about nine tenths were observed only once. Approximately 9.9% of the sample is taken by the ten largest.

The germline V gene (reference sequence) yields SEHNR for CDR1 and FQNEAQ for CDR2. Reading from cysteine to phenylalanine, the CDR3 counts 15 amino acids. This entry keeps only the CDR3 DNA: 45 bases, framed from base 1. V and J are trimmed by 5 bases and 6 bases, and the gene matches miss 7 bases of the junction. This receptor was taken from an adult with an advanced solid tumor such as melanoma, head and neck, liver or kidney cancer. The V and J segments used are TRBV7-9 and TRBJ2-1; 10 middle bases align to TRBD1. The starting material was CD4+ or CD8+ T cells sorted from blood, obtained in a trial of the OX40 agonist ivuxolimab. The nucleotides are TGTGCCAGCAGCCTACCGGGACAGGGGATCAATGAGCAGTTCTTC. This yields the protein CASSLPGQGINEQFF.